The clone carrying this T cell receptor beta chain showed up many times. The donors, all of them Caucasian adults, lived in Nashville, Tennessee. Data came from immunoSEQ multiplex PCR; TCRdb stores just in-frame clones and leaves some out. Of 150,000 to 200,000 clones listed, approximately 62% were seen once; the top ten hold around 9.3%. The CDR3 runs to 14 residues. Per germline, CDR1 MNHEY and CDR2 SMNVEV (reference sequence). V was clipped by 5 bases and J by 1 base; unmatched bases: 3. This sample is drawn from a study of shared clonotypes between healthy human individuals. The rearrangement joins TRBV27 to TRBJ2-7; TRBD1 matches 9 bases. What was sequenced was memory CD4+ T cells sorted from blood. The subset denotes: CD45RA-negative fraction. The sequence derives from a man aged 25 to 45 in good health. In DNA, the CDR3 is TGTGCCAGCAGTGGGACAGGGTGGTCCTACGAGCAGTACTTC. Protein sequence: CASSGTGWSYEQYF.